The sequence of this TCR beta chain was determined in a study of shared clonotypes between healthy human individuals. Germline CDR1 SGDLS, CDR2 YYNGEE. The V and J ends lost 0 bases and 4 bases respectively, with 14 bases between them. The CDR3 runs to 15 residues. At a deep level, the assay was run. TCRdb keeps only in-frame clones here, not all; method: immunoSEQ multiplex PCR. The sample lists about 2 million clones, approximately 95% occurring once. The J gene is TRBJ2-7, the V gene TRBV9; D possibly corresponds to TRBD1 (6 bases). This receptor was identified in a man between 18 and 29 years old in good health. The sequenced sample consisted of naive CD4+ T cells sorted from blood. The subset denotes: CD45RA+ positively selected. The CDR3 is CASSVALGAGYEQYF. The CDR3 DNA reads as TGTGCCAGCAGCGTAGCTTTGGGGGCAGGTTACGAGCAGTACTTC.